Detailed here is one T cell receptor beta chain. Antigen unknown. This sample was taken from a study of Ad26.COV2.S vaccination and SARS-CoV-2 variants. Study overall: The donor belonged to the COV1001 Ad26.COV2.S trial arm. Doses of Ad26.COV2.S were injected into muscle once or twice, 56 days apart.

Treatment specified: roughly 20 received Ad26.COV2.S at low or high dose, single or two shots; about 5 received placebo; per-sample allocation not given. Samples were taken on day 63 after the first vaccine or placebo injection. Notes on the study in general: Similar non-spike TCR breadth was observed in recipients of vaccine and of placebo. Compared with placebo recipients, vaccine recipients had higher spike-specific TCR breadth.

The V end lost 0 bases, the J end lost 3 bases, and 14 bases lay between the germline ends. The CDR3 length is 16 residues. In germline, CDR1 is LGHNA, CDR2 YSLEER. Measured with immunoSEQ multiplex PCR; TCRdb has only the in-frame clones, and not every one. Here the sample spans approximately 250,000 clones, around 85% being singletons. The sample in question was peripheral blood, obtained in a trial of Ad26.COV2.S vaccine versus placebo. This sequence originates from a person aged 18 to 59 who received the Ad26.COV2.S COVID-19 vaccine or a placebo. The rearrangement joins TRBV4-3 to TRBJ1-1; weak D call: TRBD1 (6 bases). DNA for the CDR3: TGCGCCAGCAGCCAAGACCCTGACAGGAAGGACACTGAAGCTTTCTTT. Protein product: CASSQDPDRKDTEAFF.